These 23 T cell receptor beta chains were sequenced from one sample in a study of cytomegalovirus exposure and HLA in healthy donors. The PCR had 60 Vbeta and 13 Jbeta primers. Profiled with immunoSEQ multiplex PCR; TCRdb holds only in-frame clones, not every one. The sample yields 150,000 to 200,000 clones, under 70% seen once. The sample comprised PBMCs. Receptor source: a man aged 25 to 45 in good health and CMV-seropositive.

The V call is TRBV28, the J call TRBJ2-5, with 12 positions matching TRBD1. J was trimmed by 4 bases and V by 1 base; bases with no gene match: 4. The CDR3 loop spans 16 amino acids. Germline lookup yields CDR1 MDHEN and CDR2 SYDVKM. The CDR3 coding sequence is TGTGCCAGCAGTTTATTTGGGACAGGGGGCGGAGAGACCCAGTACTTC. As protein: CASSLFGTGGGETQYF. Filled out from reference TRBV28 and TRBJ2-5, the complete variable domain reads DVKVTQSSRYLVKRTGEKVFLECVQDMDHENMFWYRQDPGLGLRLIYFSYDVKMKEKGDIPEGYSVSREKKERFSLILESASTNQTSMYLCASSLFGTGGGETQYFGPGTRLLVL.

The rearrangement joins TRBV27 to TRBJ1-2, with 7 bases that match TRBD1. The V gene end was trimmed by 6 bases and the J gene end by 4 bases; junction bases not matched to a gene: 11. The CDR3 totals 15 residues. CDR1 and CDR2 from the germline V gene are MNHEY and SMNVEV (reference sequence). In DNA form, the CDR3 reads TGTGCCAGCAGAAGAACTACAGGGGTCGTCTATGGCTACACCTTC. Its translation: CASRRTTGVVYGYTF.

This clone has a handful of counts. The rearrangement links TRBV5-1 to TRBJ1-1, with 9 bases fitting TRBD1. Germline V gene sequence: CDR1 SGHRS, CDR2 YFSETQ. Trimming took 1 base from V and 7 from J; bases not matched to a gene: 5. CDR3 length: 14 amino acids. CDR3: CASSLRGTGNEAFF. The CDR3 DNA sequence: TGCGCCAGCAGCTTGAGGGGGACAGGGAATGAAGCTTTCTTT.

The V and J genes are TRBV28 and TRBJ2-3, with 8 nucleotides matching TRBD2. The ends lost 5 bases at V and 0 bases at J; junction bases unmatched: 4. The CDR3 is made up of 15 amino acids. Germline CDR1 reads MDHEN; CDR2 reads SYDVKM. CDR3 coding DNA: TGTGCCAGCAGTCGGGGGGGTCTAAGCACAGATACGCAGTATTTT. Its translation is CASSRGGLSTDTQYF.

CDR3 coding DNA: TGTGCCACCAGCAGAGATCGCAGTGGGGGACTCAACACCGGGGAGCTGTTTTTT. The encoded protein is CATSRDRSGGLNTGELFF. The chain uses TRBV15 and TRBJ2-2; a weak D match, TRBD2 (6 bases). The CDR3 contains 18 residues. The germline CDR1 and CDR2 sequences are LNHNV and YYDKDF (reference sequence). V was cut by 0 bases and J by 2 bases, with 16 bases left in between.

The sample holds a few counts of this clone. The rearrangement joins TRBV27 to TRBJ2-3; 7 nucleotides align to TRBD2. V was pared by 0 bases and J by 2 bases, with 5 bases of the junction left unmatched. Looked up from germline, CDR1 is MNHEY and CDR2 is SMNVEV (reference sequence). CDR3 length equals 16 residues. CDR3 region: CASSLSSGVLTDTQYF. The DNA for the CDR3 is TGTGCCAGCAGTTTATCGAGCGGGGTTCTCACAGATACGCAGTATTTT.

The chain links TRBV19 to TRBJ1-2; TRBD1 matches at 11 bases. Trimming took 5 bases from V and 6 from J; bases not matched to a gene: 14. Germline-derived CDR1 and CDR2 are LNHDA and SQIVND (reference sequence). This CDR3 is built from 17 residues. The CDR3 spells CASSGGTGGRSDHGYTF. CDR3 DNA: TGTGCCAGTAGTGGTGGGACAGGGGGGCGCTCCGACCATGGCTACACCTTC.

The chain combines TRBV6-5 with TRBJ2-1; 8 bases map to TRBD1. The V segment lost 0 bases and the J segment 10 bases; nucleotides outside the gene matches: 8. Germline values: CDR1 MNHEY, CDR2 SVGAGI. The CDR3 runs 15 residues. CDR3 in DNA: TGTGCCAGCAGTTACTCAGGACAGGGATTGGAGGAGCAGTTCTTC. Residues: CASSYSGQGLEEQFF.

This chain links TRBV7-2 with TRBJ2-1, with no clear D. V lost 1 base to trimming and J lost 0 bases, with 7 bases between them. The CDR3 loop spans 15 amino acids. Germline-derived CDR1 and CDR2 are SGHTA and FQGNSA. In DNA form, the CDR3 reads TGTGCCAGCAGCTTAGACAGAAGCTCCTACAATGAGCAGTTCTTC. Amino acid sequence: CASSLDRSSYNEQFF.

This chain uses TRBV4-1 with TRBJ2-1; D gene unclear. From germline, CDR1 is MGHRA and CDR2 YSYEKL. Trimming removed 3 bases at V and 8 bases at J, with 14 bases between. This CDR3 contains 14 residues. The chain's CDR3 is CASSHFTRIDEQFF. In nucleotides, the CDR3 is TGCGCCAGCAGCCATTTCACGAGGATAGATGAGCAGTTCTTC.

The sample holds a few counts of this clone. The genes are TRBV7-9 and TRBJ2-1, with 9 bases aligning to TRBD2. This CDR3 has 15 residues. J lost 8 bases, V lost 1 base, and 6 bases had no gene match. The germline V gene encodes CDR1 SEHNR and CDR2 FQNEAQ (reference sequence). CDR3 amino acids: CASSLEAGGPDEQFF. The CDR3 bases are TGTGCCAGCAGCTTAGAGGCGGGAGGGCCAGATGAGCAGTTCTTC.

This rearrangement joins TRBV4-1 to TRBJ2-2; perhaps TRBD1 as D (6 bases). V dropped 8 bases and J dropped 0 bases, with 7 bases sitting between them. CDR1 and CDR2 (germline): MGHRA, YSYEKL. The CDR3 extends over 13 amino acids. The CDR3 nucleotides read TGCGCCAGCCGGACAGCGAACACCGGGGAGCTGTTTTTT. It translates to CASRTANTGELFF.

The rearrangement links TRBV4-2 to TRBJ2-2, with TRBD2 matching over 10 bases. CDR3 length equals 20 residues. V shed 5 bases, J shed 3 bases, and the junction held 18 bases outside the gene matches. Germline CDR1 is LGHNA and CDR2 is YNFKEQ. This CDR3 reads CASSFEGGGLAGDDTGELFF. In DNA, the CDR3 is TGTGCCAGCAGCTTCGAGGGAGGCGGGCTAGCGGGAGATGACACCGGGGAGCTGTTTTTT.

This clone was picked up a small number of times. The chain employs TRBV19 and TRBJ1-1; D perhaps matches TRBD1 (5 bases). Trimming took 5 bases from V and 4 from J, leaving 17 bases between them. Germline V lookup: CDR1 LNHDA, CDR2 SQIVND (reference sequence). The CDR3 is 15 amino acids. CDR3 bases: TGTGCCAGTAGTTCCGATGGTTCGGGGGGCACTGAAGCTTTCTTT. Residues: CASSSDGSGGTEAFF. Filled out from reference TRBV19 and TRBJ1-1, the complete variable domain reads DGGITQSPKYLFRKEGQNVTLSCEQNLNHDAMYWYRQDPGQGLRLIYYSQIVNDFQKGDIAEGYSVSREKKESFPLTVTSAQKNPTAFYLCASSSDGSGGTEAFFGQGTRLTVV.

The J gene is TRBJ2-1, the V gene TRBV25-1; the D gene is possibly TRBD2 (6 bases). CDR1 is MGHDK and CDR2 is SYGVNS in the germline V gene. CDR3 size: 16 residues. V dropped 0 bases and J dropped 0 bases, with 9 bases sitting between them. DNA of the CDR3: TGTGCCAGCAGTGAATATCCCGGGAGCTCCTACAATGAGCAGTTCTTC. Translating gives CASSEYPGSSYNEQFF.

A note on this clone: Other DNA sequences in this specimen translate into the identical CDR3. The gene calls are TRBV5-1 and TRBJ2-1; a weak D match, TRBD2 (5 bases). The V end lost 0 bases, the J end lost 0 bases, and 7 bases lay between the germline ends. The V gene's germline CDR1 is SGHRS and CDR2 YFSETQ. This CDR3 is built from 15 residues. The CDR3 bases are TGCGCCAGCAGCTTGGGAGGGAGCTCCTACAATGAGCAGTTCTTC. The encoded protein is CASSLGGSSYNEQFF.

This clone was observed a few times. The V call is TRBV6-4, the J call TRBJ1-2; 10 bases match TRBD1. The germline V gene has CDR1 MRHNA and CDR2 SNTAGT. The ends lost 0 bases at V and 2 bases at J; junction bases unmatched: 9. This CDR3 spans 18 amino acids. The CDR3 protein is CASSDSGTGALGNYGYTF. The CDR3 DNA sequence: TGTGCCAGCAGTGACTCCGGGACAGGGGCGCTTGGGAACTATGGCTACACCTTC.

The rearrangement uses TRBV30 and TRBJ2-2; possibly TRBD1 for D (5 bases). The CDR3 runs to 16 residues. V was cut by 5 bases and J by 0 bases, with 16 bases left in between. CDR1 GTSNPN and CDR2 SVGIG come from the germline V gene (reference sequence). The CDR3 loop reads CAWGPWGIANTGELFF. DNA of the CDR3: TGTGCCTGGGGCCCCTGGGGCATCGCGAACACCGGGGAGCTGTTTTTT.

The chain employs TRBV30 and TRBJ2-7; 7 nucleotides align to TRBD2. This CDR3 has 15 amino acids. CDR1 and CDR2 (germline): GTSNPN, SVGIG (reference sequence). V shed 1 base and J 0 bases; nucleotides not matched to a gene: 6. Here the CDR3 reads CAWSAPGLPSYEQYF. The CDR3 coding sequence is TGTGCCTGGAGTGCCCCGGGACTACCCTCCTACGAGCAGTACTTC.

The chain is built from TRBV9 and TRBJ2-3; D may be TRBD2 (5 bases). This CDR3 is built from 15 residues. V lost 3 bases to trimming and J lost 2 bases, with 13 bases between them. The V gene's germline CDR1 is SGDLS and CDR2 YYNGEE. The CDR3 coding sequence is TGTGCCAGCAGCGGTTCTGAGCGGTACACAGATACGCAGTATTTT. Its translation is CASSGSERYTDTQYF.

The chain recombines TRBV29-1 with TRBJ2-2; 7 bases fit TRBD1. This CDR3 has 13 amino acids. J lost 8 bases, V lost 2 bases, and 5 bases had no gene match. CDR1 is SQVTM, CDR2 ANQGSEA, per germline. CDR3 protein: CSVEFRTGGELFF. In DNA form, the CDR3 reads TGCAGCGTTGAATTTCGGACAGGAGGGGAGCTGTTTTTT.

This clone was seen just once. Compared with germline, one end of the junction differs, possibly owing to a read error. Written as DNA, the CDR3 is TGTGCCAGCAGTTCCCCCAGGGACAACTACGAGCCGTACTTC. Translated, it gives CASSSPRDNYEPYF. The J gene is TRBJ2-7, the V gene TRBV6-5; D perhaps matches TRBD1 (6 bases). Germline V gene sequence: CDR1 MNHEY, CDR2 SVGAGI. The CDR3 runs 14 residues.

V is TRBV7-6 and J is TRBJ2-1; D may be TRBD1 (5 bases). V lost 5 bases and J 9 bases, leaving 11 bases between the germline ends. The CDR3 extends over 12 amino acids. CDR1 and CDR2 from the germline V gene are SGHVS and FNYEAQ. The CDR3 DNA reads TGTGCCAGCAGCGCAGCAGGGCTTGAGCAGTTCTTC. Protein: CASSAAGLEQFF.